This T cell receptor beta chain was sequenced during a study of tumor and adjacent non-tumor tissue in lung cancer. This clonotype was recorded many times. Its target is unknown. A much larger clone differs by one base, so this may be a read error. Whole-study results and caveats: Tumor repertoires had a smaller top 100 clone share than normal lung. TCR diversity was significantly greater in tumor than normal lung tissue.

Germline CDR1 is SGHRS and CDR2 is YFSETQ. This CDR3 spans 15 amino acids. This sample's RNA came from whole unsorted tissue. Three rounds of nested PCR, following a modified ARM-PCR protocol, produced the TCRbeta library. TCRdb re-analysed the multiplex PCR reads in MiXCR, keeping a single row per CDR3 protein. The table has fewer than 85,000 distinct CDR3 sequences, under 85% seen once. The gene calls are TRBV5-1 and TRBJ2-1; D is perhaps TRBD2 (6 bases). This sequence originates from a woman aged 50 to 65 with non-small cell lung cancer. The specimen sequenced was lung tumor tissue. The DNA for the CDR3 is TGCGCCGGCAGCCAGGGCGGGACGGCGTTGGGTGAGCAGTTCTTC. It encodes CAGSQGGTALGEQFF.